Listed below are T cell receptor beta chains from one sample, sequenced in a study of a mutant IDH1 vaccine in newly diagnosed glioma. Some clones are missing from TCRdb's copy, which holds only in-frame ones; the method was immunoSEQ multiplex PCR. The table lists over 35,000 clones, roughly 80% of them singletons, with over 2% in the top ten. No antigen is known for these receptors. The sample consisted of PBMCs, taken from a glioma patient whose treatment included an IDH1 peptide vaccine. These receptors were obtained from a woman younger than 35 with glioma. Some clones in this sample may be carry-over from other donors' samples. The CDR3 runs from the conserved cysteine through the conserved F or W. The D gene is left open where the match is weak. The size entry is marked missing in some rows and otherwise reads once, few, many or a size class.

>once|TRBV13|TRBJ1-2|.
TGTGCCAGCAGCGCCGGCCGGACGGACTATGGCTACACCTTC
CASSAGRTDYGYTF
>.|TRBV4-1|TRBJ2-7|.
TGCGCCAGCAGCCAAGTCGTCCCGTCCCATTACGAGCAGTACTTC
CASSQVVPSHYEQYF
>.|TRBV13|TRBJ1-2|TRBD1
TGTGCCAGCAGCTTCAGGGGGTCTGGCTATGGCTACACCTTC
CASSFRGSGYGYTF
>.|TRBV5-6|TRBJ2-7|.
TGTGCCAGCAGCTTGGAGGGCTGGGAGCCCTACGAGCAGTACTTC
CASSLEGWEPYEQYF
>.|TRBV6-1|TRBJ2-2|TRBD2
TGTGCCAGCAGTGAATTTGGGGGGGTAACCGGGGAGCTGTTTTTT
CASSEFGGVTGELFF
>.|TRBV5-6|TRBJ2-7|.
TGTGCCAGCAGCTTGGCGGGTTCCTACGAGCAGTACTTC
CASSLAGSYEQYF
>.|TRBV13|TRBJ1-1|.
TGTGCCAGCAGCTTAGGCTGGGGCCCCACTGAAGCTTTCTTT
CASSLGWGPTEAFF
>.|TRBV30|TRBJ2-1|.
TGTGCCTGGAGGGGCCGGAACAATGAGCAGTTCTTC
CAWRGRNNEQFF
>.|TRBV5-6|TRBJ2-2|TRBD1
TGTGCCAGCAGCACGGGGACAGGCGCTAACACCGGGGAGCTGTTTTTT
CASSTGTGANTGELFF
>few|TRBV19|TRBJ1-5|.
TGTGCCAGTAGTAGGCGGGGGGGCAGTGGCCAGCCCCAGCATTTT
CASSRRGGSGQPQHF
>.|TRBV27|TRBJ2-4|.
TGTGCCAGCAGGGTCAGGGGTAAAAACATTCAGTACTTC
CASRVRGKNIQYF
>.|TRBV6-1|TRBJ2-5|TRBD2
TGTGCCAGCAGCGTGATAGCGGGGGGGCAAGAGACCCAGTACTTC
CASSVIAGGQETQYF
>.|TRBV9|TRBJ2-4|.
TGTGCCAGCAGCGCACCGGGGGAAAACATTCAGTACTTC
CASSAPGENIQYF
>few|TRBV5-4|TRBJ1-4|TRBD1
TGTGCCAGCAGCTCAGGGGGCGTATCTGAAAAACTGTTTTTT
CASSSGGVSEKLFF
>.|TRBV4-3|TRBJ2-4|TRBD1
TGCGCCAGCAGCCAGCCGTTGACAGGGGGTAGATCCAAAAACATTCAGTACTTC
CASSQPLTGGRSKNIQYF
>.|TRBV9|TRBJ1-5|.
TGTGCCAGCAGCGGCGAGGGGTTGCAGCCCCAGCATTTT
CASSGEGLQPQHF